This passage covers 31 T cell receptor beta chains from one sample sequenced in a study of cytomegalovirus exposure and HLA in healthy donors. Repertoires were generated with immunoSEQ multiplex PCR, while TCRdb's copy carries only in-frame clones and drops some. The sample yields 240,000 or so clones, roughly 86% seen once. Specimen: PBMCs. These receptors came from a woman aged 25 to 39 in good health and CMV-seropositive.

This CDR3 reads CASSPRLVVTEYF. In nucleotides, the CDR3 is TGTGCCAGCTCACCAAGACTAGTTGTAACAGAGTACTTC. This chain links TRBV18 with TRBJ2-5; maybe TRBD2 (6 bases). Trimming left V 2 bases short and J 12 bases short, with 16 bases between. This CDR3 is 13 amino acids long. Germline CDR1 reads KGHSH; CDR2 reads LQKENI.

The rearrangement uses TRBV4-1 and TRBJ2-7, with TRBD1 identical over 10 bases. Germline V gene sequence: CDR1 MGHRA, CDR2 YSYEKL. The CDR3 is made up of 15 amino acids. V shed 4 bases, J shed 4 bases, and the junction held 7 bases outside the gene matches. The CDR3 nucleotides are TGCGCCAGCAGCCTTGGACAGGGGGTTAGGTACGAGCAGTACTTC. Protein product: CASSLGQGVRYEQYF.

This chain connects TRBV15 to TRBJ2-6; 7 nucleotides line up with TRBD2. CDR1 is LNHNV, CDR2 YYDKDF, per germline (reference sequence). The CDR3 contains 21 residues. V dropped 0 bases and J dropped 0; count of bases not matched to a gene: 14. CDR3 amino acids: CATSRDSGRGREGSGANVLTF. The CDR3 DNA reads TGTGCCACCAGCAGAGATTCAGGGAGGGGCAGGGAGGGCTCTGGGGCCAACGTCCTGACTTTC.

This sequence joins TRBV7-6 and TRBJ2-3, with 8 bases lining up with TRBD1. The junction had 15 bases not matched to a gene; V was cut back by 2 bases and J by 2 bases. The CDR3 covers 19 residues. Germline assignment: CDR1 SGHVS and CDR2 FNYEAQ. The CDR3 reads CASSLNPLAWTGPTDTQYF. The DNA for the CDR3 is TGTGCCAGCAGCTTAAACCCCTTAGCCTGGACAGGGCCCACAGATACGCAGTATTTT.

The rearrangement joins TRBV6-6 to TRBJ1-2; the match to TRBD1 covers 12 bases. CDR3 length: 16 residues. V trimming: 5 bases; J trimming: 7 bases; junction bases outside the gene matches: 11. Germline CDR1 and CDR2: MNHNY and SVGAGI (reference sequence). The CDR3 spells CASSQGQGALGVGYTF. DNA for the CDR3: TGTGCCAGCAGTCAGGGACAGGGGGCGCTTGGTGTTGGCTACACCTTC.

V usage is TRBV5-1 and J usage is TRBJ2-1; possible D gene TRBD2, 5 bases. Germline CDR1 SGHRS, CDR2 YFSETQ. The V gene lost 6 bases and the J gene lost 3 bases, with 7 bases spanning the gap. The CDR3 runs to 12 residues. The CDR3, as DNA: TGCGCCAGCAACCGGGACTACAATGAGCAGTTCTTC. Residues: CASNRDYNEQFF.

V is TRBV9 and J is TRBJ1-2, with a tentative D call TRBD1 (6 bases). The germline V and J ends were trimmed by 2 bases and 2 bases, with 16 bases remaining between them. The CDR3 has 16 amino acids. Germline-derived CDR1 and CDR2 are SGDLS and YYNGEE. CDR3 residues: CASSVPMGGGNYGYTF. The CDR3 nucleotides are TGTGCCAGCAGCGTGCCAATGGGTGGGGGCAACTATGGCTACACCTTC. Full variable domain (outside the CDR3, taken from reference TRBV9 and TRBJ1-2): DSGVTQTPKHLITATGQRVTLRCSPRSGDLSVYWYQQSLDQGLQFLIQYYNGEERAKGNILERFSAQQFPDLHSELNLSSLELGDSALYFCASSVPMGGGNYGYTFGSGTRLTVV.

The rearrangement uses TRBV5-4 and TRBJ2-2, with D unclear. CDR1 and CDR2 (germline): SGHNT, YYREEE (reference sequence). This CDR3 is built from 16 residues. V was trimmed by 0 bases and J by 0 bases, leaving 9 bases between them. CDR3 amino acids: CASSLEEFANTGELFF. CDR3 coding DNA: TGTGCCAGCAGCTTGGAGGAGTTCGCGAACACCGGGGAGCTGTTTTTT.

There are many counts of this clone. The rearrangement uses TRBV4-1 and TRBJ1-2, with D perhaps TRBD1 (6 bases). CDR1 is MGHRA and CDR2 is YSYEKL in the germline V gene. The CDR3 spans 15 residues. Between the trimmed V and J ends, which lost 0 bases and 8 bases, there was a span of 16 bases. CDR3: CASSQDRGGVRGYTF. The CDR3 DNA is TGCGCCAGCAGCCAAGACAGGGGAGGGGTTCGAGGCTACACCTTC.

V usage is TRBV12-5 and J usage is TRBJ2-2, with a weak D call TRBD1 (5 bases). V was cut by 6 bases and J by 1 base, with 15 bases left in between. This CDR3 contains 16 residues. Germline values: CDR1 LGHNT, CDR2 FRNRAP. In DNA, the CDR3 is TGTGCTAGTGGCGCGGTCGGACACTTGAACACCGGGGAGCTGTTTTTT. Translating gives CASGAVGHLNTGELFF. Filled out from reference TRBV12-5 and TRBJ2-2, the complete variable domain reads DARVTQTPRHKVTEMGQEVTMRCQPILGHNTVFWYRQTMMQGLELLAYFRNRAPLDDSGMPKDRFSAEMPDATLATLKIQPSEPRDSAVYFCASGAVGHLNTGELFFGEGSRLTVL.

This chain uses TRBV27 with TRBJ2-1, with TRBD1 matching 8 bases. The V segment lost 8 bases and the J segment 8 bases; nucleotides outside the gene matches: 14. The length of the CDR3 is 15 residues. CDR1 is MNHEY, CDR2 SMNVEV, per germline (reference sequence). The CDR3 nucleotides are TGTGCCAGCGACCATACCAGGACAGGGATCGATGAGCAGTTCTTC. Translating it yields CASDHTRTGIDEQFF.

This sequence joins TRBV5-8 and TRBJ1-1, with TRBD1 matching 9 bases. CDR1 SGHTS and CDR2 YDEGEE come from the germline V gene. The CDR3 sequence is 16 residues long. V trimming: 1 base; J trimming: 2 bases; junction bases outside the gene matches: 6. Here the CDR3 reads CASSLPGQGGNTEAFF. Written as DNA, the CDR3 is TGTGCCAGCAGCTTGCCGGGACAGGGTGGAAACACTGAAGCTTTCTTT.

The chain combines TRBV2 with TRBJ2-4, with 16 nucleotides matching TRBD2. This CDR3 comprises 16 residues. Germline CDR1 SNHLY, CDR2 FYNNEI. V was pared by 10 bases and J by 5 bases, with 8 bases of the junction left unmatched. The CDR3 DNA reads TGTGCCACCAGGCGCGGGACTAGCGGGAGGGAAAACATTCAGTACTTC. Its protein is CATRRGTSGRENIQYF.

The genes are TRBV7-8 and TRBJ1-5, with D possibly TRBD1 on 6 matching bases. This CDR3 has 14 residues. With 2 bases removed from V and 6 bases from J, the gap between germline ends came to 11 bases. The germline CDR1 and CDR2 sequences are SGHVS and FQNEAQ. The CDR3 DNA reads TGTGCCAGCAGCTTAATACGGGGGGCTCAGCCCCAGCATTTT. This encodes CASSLIRGAQPQHF.

The J gene is TRBJ2-1, the V gene TRBV5-1, with 8 bases lining up with TRBD2. The CDR3 loop spans 16 amino acids. J lost 6 bases, V lost 1 base, and 9 bases had no gene match. Germline V lookup: CDR1 SGHRS, CDR2 YFSETQ. CDR3 in amino acids: CASSLTGGRNGNEQFF. CDR3 nucleotides: TGCGCCAGCAGCTTGACGGGAGGGCGAAATGGCAATGAGCAGTTCTTC.

The CDR3 protein is CASSLFTPVDGYTF. Written as DNA, the CDR3 is TGTGCCAGCAGTTTATTTACTCCCGTTGATGGCTACACCTTC. The V call is TRBV28, the J call TRBJ1-2; D is unresolved. Germline V gene lookup returns CDR1 MDHEN and CDR2 SYDVKM. The V and J ends lost 1 base and 6 bases respectively, with 12 bases between them. This CDR3 region has 14 residues.

This clone was seen only a few times. The sample holds other DNA sequences that translate to the same CDR3. J is TRBJ1-5 and V is TRBV30; 9 nucleotides line up with TRBD1. J gave up 5 bases and V 1 base, and 0 bases lay outside the gene matches. Germline V gives CDR1 GTSNPN, CDR2 SVGIG (reference sequence). This CDR3 comprises 13 residues. CDR3 bases: TGTGCCTGGAGTGGACAGGGGGATCAGCCCCAGCATTTT. It specifies CAWSGQGDQPQHF.

The J gene is TRBJ1-2, the V gene TRBV19; 7 bases line up with TRBD1. Trimming took 1 base from V and 1 from J; bases not matched to a gene: 3. The V gene's germline CDR1 is LNHDA and CDR2 SQIVND (reference sequence). The CDR3 length is 15 residues. The CDR3 region is CASSIGTGDNYGYTF. The CDR3 DNA follows: TGTGCCAGTAGTATAGGGACAGGAGATAACTATGGCTACACCTTC.

The chain uses TRBV6-1 and TRBJ2-1; the D is unclear. V was clipped by 8 bases and J by 6 bases, with 11 bases between them. The germline V gene has CDR1 MNHNS and CDR2 SASEGT. The CDR3 is made up of 12 amino acids. Here the CDR3 DNA reads TGTGCCAGCCCTTCCCTAGGCAATGAGCAGTTCTTC. This encodes CASPSLGNEQFF.

The V call is TRBV27, the J call TRBJ1-2, with D hard to call. The CDR3 length is 15 residues. Trimming took 0 bases from V and 0 from J, leaving 8 bases between them. Germline V gene sequence: CDR1 MNHEY, CDR2 SMNVEV (reference sequence). In nucleotides, the CDR3 is TGTGCCAGCAGTTTATCGCGCGGTGCTAACTATGGCTACACCTTC. Its translation is CASSLSRGANYGYTF.

V is TRBV6-1 and J is TRBJ1-5; 7 bases are shared with TRBD1. The CDR3 has 16 amino acids. Per the germline V gene, CDR1 is MNHNS and CDR2 is SASEGT. V was pared by 3 bases and J by 4 bases, with 9 bases of the junction left unmatched. The CDR3, as DNA: TGTGCCAGCAGTGAGAGGGGGGCAGGGGGTAATCAGCCCCAGCATTTT. Translation gives CASSERGAGGNQPQHF.

This clone was counted a single time. The chain uses TRBV25-1 and TRBJ2-1, with 10 bases fitting TRBD2. The CDR3 runs 14 residues. Germline CDR1 MGHDK, CDR2 SYGVNS. V dropped 5 bases and J dropped 8; count of bases not matched to a gene: 6. The CDR3 bases are TGTGCCAGCAGTCCTAGCGGGAGAGTCGATGAGCAGTTCTTC. It yields the protein CASSPSGRVDEQFF.

The chain links TRBV5-1 to TRBJ2-7; TRBD1 is a possible D gene (6 bases). This CDR3 spans 14 amino acids. Trimming cost V 2 bases and J 4 bases, with 13 bases left between them. Germline V CDR1 and CDR2: SGHRS, YFSETQ. The CDR3 is CASSLYRASYEQYF. CDR3 sequence (DNA): TGCGCCAGCAGCTTATACAGGGCGAGTTACGAGCAGTACTTC. Based on the CDR3 plus reference TRBV5-1 and TRBJ2-7, the full variable domain is KAGVTQTPRYLIKTRGQQVTLSCSPISGHRSVSWYQQTPGQGLQFLFEYFSETQRNKGNFPGRFSGRQFSNSRSEMNVSTLELGDSALYLCASSLYRASYEQYFGPGTRLTVT.

The V and J genes are TRBV28 and TRBJ2-4; perhaps TRBD2 as D (6 bases). Germline V lookup: CDR1 MDHEN, CDR2 SYDVKM. The CDR3 is 12 amino acids. The V end was cut by 3 bases, the J end by 12 bases, with 12 bases between. In nucleotides, the CDR3 is TGTGCCAGCAGTTTTACGGGGGAAGGTCAGTACTTC. Its protein is CASSFTGEGQYF. Using reference TRBV28 and TRBJ2-4 for the parts outside the CDR3, the full variable domain is DVKVTQSSRYLVKRTGEKVFLECVQDMDHENMFWYRQDPGLGLRLIYFSYDVKMKEKGDIPEGYSVSREKKERFSLILESASTNQTSMYLCASSFTGEGQYFGAGTRLSVL.

The rearrangement links TRBV23-1 to TRBJ1-5, with D possibly TRBD1 on 6 matching bases. TRBV23-1 is an ORF; its function is uncertain. Trimming left V 3 bases short and J 6 bases short, with 9 bases between. The CDR3 covers 13 residues. CDR3 in DNA: TGCGCCAGCAGTCAGCAGGGGCGTCAGCCCCAGCATTTT. Translated: CASSQQGRQPQHF.

The V call is TRBV4-1, the J call TRBJ2-7, with a possible D match to TRBD2 (5 bases). Trimming stripped 1 base from V and 1 base from J, with 14 bases between. Germline loops: CDR1 MGHRA, CDR2 YSYEKL. The CDR3 is 16 residues long. Here the CDR3 reads CASSQGSGIRSYEQYF. CDR3 DNA sequence: TGCGCCAGCAGCCAAGGGTCGGGGATTAGATCCTACGAGCAGTACTTC.

The CDR3 sequence: CASGGTSGTNTGELFF. Here the CDR3 DNA reads TGTGCCAGCGGGGGGACTAGCGGAACCAACACCGGGGAGCTGTTTTTT. The chain links TRBV19 to TRBJ2-2, with TRBD2 matching 11 bases. The CDR3 length is 16 residues. V trimming: 9 bases; J trimming: 2 bases; junction bases outside the gene matches: 8. CDR1 and CDR2 from the germline V gene are LNHDA and SQIVND (reference sequence).

The sample holds a few counts of this clone. The rearrangement uses TRBV10-1 and TRBJ1-5; D uncertain. The CDR3 runs 15 residues. The ends were cut back, 4 bases at V and 1 base at J, with 11 bases in the middle. In germline, CDR1 is WNHNN, CDR2 SYGVQD (reference sequence). CDR3 DNA sequence: TGCGCCAGCAGTGGGTTACGGGTCAGCAATCAGCCCCAGCATTTT. Translating it yields CASSGLRVSNQPQHF.

This chain uses TRBV4-2 with TRBJ1-1; 10 nucleotides agree with TRBD1. Germline-derived CDR1 and CDR2 are LGHNA and YNFKEQ. V trimming: 4 bases; J trimming: 6 bases; junction bases outside the gene matches: 8. This CDR3 comprises 15 residues. CDR3 sequence (DNA): TGTGCCAGCAGCCCAGACAGGGGGCGCGTCGCTGAAGCTTTCTTT. It yields the protein CASSPDRGRVAEAFF.

The chain uses TRBV14 and TRBJ2-7, with TRBD2 matching over 9 bases. The ends lost 1 base at V and 4 bases at J; junction bases unmatched: 2. In germline, CDR1 is SGHDN, CDR2 FVKESK. CDR3 length: 14 residues. In DNA, the CDR3 is TGTGCCAGCAGCCAAGTCGCGGGAGGGTACGAGCAGTACTTC. Its translation is CASSQVAGGYEQYF.

CDR3 nucleotide sequence: TGTGCCAGCAGCCCCGGGACTAGTAGTTATTTTACGCAGTTCTTC. It specifies CASSPGTSSYFTQFF. The V call is TRBV6-5, the J call TRBJ2-1; 8 nucleotides line up with TRBD2. The trim removed 6 bases at V and 12 bases at J, leaving 16 bases unmatched. CDR3 size: 15 residues. Germline loops: CDR1 MNHEY, CDR2 SVGAGI.